The TCR beta chain described here comes from a study of technical replicates of blood from several donors. TCRdb keeps only in-frame clones here, not all; method: immunoSEQ multiplex PCR. The repertoire has under 100,000 clones, around 96% of them found once; the top ten carry 0.3% to 0.35%. The sequence was collected from a human donor in good health. What was sequenced was T cells isolated from PBMCs.

The CDR3 is CASSPTASYEQYF. The CDR3 DNA reads as TGTGCCAGCTCACCGACAGCCTCCTACGAGCAGTACTTC. The chain combines TRBV18 with TRBJ2-7, with a possible D match to TRBD1 (5 bases). Germline V gene data show CDR1 as KGHSH and CDR2 as LQKENI. CDR3 length equals 13 residues. Trimming took 3 bases from V and 0 from J, leaving 6 bases between them.